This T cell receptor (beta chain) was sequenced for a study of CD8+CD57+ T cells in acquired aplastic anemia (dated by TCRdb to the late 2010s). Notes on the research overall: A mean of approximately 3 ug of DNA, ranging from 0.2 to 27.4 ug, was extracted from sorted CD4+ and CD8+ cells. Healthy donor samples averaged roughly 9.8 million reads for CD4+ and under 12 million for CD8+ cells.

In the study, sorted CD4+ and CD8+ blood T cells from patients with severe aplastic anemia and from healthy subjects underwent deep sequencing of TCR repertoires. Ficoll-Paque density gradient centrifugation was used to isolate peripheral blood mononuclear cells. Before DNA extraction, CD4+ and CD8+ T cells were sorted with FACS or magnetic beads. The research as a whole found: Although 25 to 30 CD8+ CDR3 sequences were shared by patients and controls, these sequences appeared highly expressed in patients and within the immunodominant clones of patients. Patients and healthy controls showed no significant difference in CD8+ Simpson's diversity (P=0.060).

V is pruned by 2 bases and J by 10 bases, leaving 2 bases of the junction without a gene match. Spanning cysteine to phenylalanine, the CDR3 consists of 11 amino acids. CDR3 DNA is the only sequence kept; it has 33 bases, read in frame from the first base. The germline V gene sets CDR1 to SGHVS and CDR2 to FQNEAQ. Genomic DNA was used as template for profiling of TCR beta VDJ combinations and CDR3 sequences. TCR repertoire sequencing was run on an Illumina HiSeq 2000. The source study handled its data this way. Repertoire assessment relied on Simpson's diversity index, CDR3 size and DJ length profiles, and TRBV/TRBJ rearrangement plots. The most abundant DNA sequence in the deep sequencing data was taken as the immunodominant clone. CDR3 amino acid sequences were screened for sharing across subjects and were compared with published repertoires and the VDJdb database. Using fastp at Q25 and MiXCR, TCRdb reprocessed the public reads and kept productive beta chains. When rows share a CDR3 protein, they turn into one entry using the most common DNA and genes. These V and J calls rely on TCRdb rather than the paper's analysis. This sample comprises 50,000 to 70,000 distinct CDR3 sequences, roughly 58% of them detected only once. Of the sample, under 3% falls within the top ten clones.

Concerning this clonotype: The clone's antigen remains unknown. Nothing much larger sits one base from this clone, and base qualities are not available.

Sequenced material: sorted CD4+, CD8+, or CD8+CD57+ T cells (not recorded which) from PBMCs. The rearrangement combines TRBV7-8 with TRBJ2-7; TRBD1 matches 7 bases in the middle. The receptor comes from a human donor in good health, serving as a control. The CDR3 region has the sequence CASSLHRGQYF. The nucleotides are TGTGCCAGCAGCTTACACAGGGGACAGTACTTC.